One sample yielded the 9 T cell receptor beta chains listed below, sequenced in a study of Tregs in tolerant kidney transplant recipients. Clones were read by immunoSEQ multiplex PCR, and TCRdb kept only the in-frame ones, dropping some. The clone table shows approximately 24,000 clones, with the ten largest holding 4.1%. Recipients received nonmyeloablative bone marrow transplants from related graft donors, with transient mixed chimerism. Material: CD4+ T cells from blood (PBMCs), obtained 6 months after the transplant. These receptors all stem from a human patient who received a combined kidney and bone marrow transplant. Some T cells may be transferred from the graft donor.

Partial CDR3 DNA: TGTGCCAGCAGCTTGGGGTTTAACTATCCGTCTGAA. It codes for CASSLGFNYPSE. The whole CDR3 region reads CASSLGFNYPSEAFF. The genes are TRBV5-5 and TRBJ1-1, with D hard to call. The read halts 3 residues ahead of the CDR3 end, with the missing end drawn from the germline J gene. The CDR3 contains 15 residues. The V gene's germline CDR1 is SGHKS and CDR2 YYEKEE (reference sequence). Trimming pared 0 bases from V and 6 bases from J, leaving 15 bases between. The full variable domain, its missing parts supplied by reference TRBV5-5 and TRBJ1-1, is DAGVTQSPTHLIKTRGQQVTLRCSPISGHKSVSWYQQVLGQGPQFIFQYYEKEERGRGNFPDRFSARQFPNYSSELNVNALLLGDSALYLCASSLGFNYPSEAFFGQGTRLTVV.

Note on this clone: The CDR3 extends 3 residues past the end of the read, so its final part is completed from the germline J gene. The J gene is TRBJ1-4, the V gene TRBV7-6; 7 bases are a match to TRBD1. The CDR3 runs 14 residues. The ends lost 5 bases at V and 8 bases at J; junction bases unmatched: 8. Per the germline V gene, CDR1 is SGHVS and CDR2 is FNYEAQ. CDR3 DNA (partial): TGTGCCAGCAGCCCCCCCAGGGGGGAAGAAAAA. Its protein product is CASSPPRGEEK. The whole CDR3 protein reads CASSPPRGEEKLFF.

As to this clone: The CDR3 goes on 3 residues after the read ends, and that part is filled in from the germline J gene. This chain connects TRBV7-2 to TRBJ2-2; D gene uncertain. Between the trimmed V and J ends, which lost 4 bases and 8 bases, there was a span of 5 bases. Germline V gene sequence: CDR1 SGHTA, CDR2 FQGNSA. CDR3 length: 11 residues. CDR3 residues: CASSWPGELFF. The sequenced part of the CDR3 DNA is TGTGCCAGCAGCTGGCCTGGGGAG.

Comment on this clone: The missing CDR3 end, 3 residues past where the read stops, is filled in from the germline J gene. The V and J genes are TRBV19 and TRBJ2-7, with 7 bases matching TRBD1. V lost 5 bases and J lost 4; bases outside the gene matches: 8. CDR1 is LNHDA and CDR2 is SQIVND in the germline V gene (reference sequence). This CDR3 contains 14 residues. The CDR3 reads CASSLETGYYEQYF. The sequenced part of the CDR3 DNA is TGTGCCAGTAGTTTGGAGACAGGGTATTACGAG.

On this clone: Read data end 3 residues before the CDR3 end; the end is taken from the germline J gene. This chain links TRBV11-2 with TRBJ2-7, with a weak D call TRBD1 (6 bases). Germline-derived CDR1 and CDR2 are SGHAT and FQNNGV. The CDR3 is made up of 14 amino acids. V shed 0 bases and J shed 2 bases, with 8 bases lying between them. This chain's CDR3 is CASSLESGAYEQYF. The covered CDR3 bases are TGTGCCAGCAGCTTAGAATCAGGGGCCTACGAG.

Points on this clone: Read data end 3 residues before the CDR3 end; the end is taken from the germline J gene. J is TRBJ2-1 and V is TRBV5-1, with 14 nucleotides matching TRBD2. The CDR3 has 18 amino acids. Germline CDR1 is SGHRS and CDR2 is YFSETQ. Trimming cost V 4 bases and J 0 bases; bases outside gene matches: 6. The CDR3 loop reads CASSLRLAGGTSYNEQFF. The sequenced CDR3 bases are TGCGCCAGCAGCCTTCGACTAGCGGGAGGGACCTCCTACAATGAG.

About this clone: From the germline J gene comes the end of the CDR3, since the read stops 3 residues before it. V is TRBV2 and J is TRBJ2-7, with TRBD1 as a possible D gene (6 bases). Germline-derived CDR1 and CDR2 are SNHLY and FYNNEI. CDR3 size: 14 residues. V was cut by 4 bases and J by 2 bases, with 12 bases left in between. The sequenced part of the CDR3 DNA is TGTGCCAGCAGTGTGCAGGGGACACCCTACGAG. Protein: CASSVQGTPYE. The entire CDR3 is CASSVQGTPYEQYF.

A remark on this clone: The read ends 3 residues shy of where the CDR3 ends; the end is completed using the germline J gene. This chain joins TRBV19 and TRBJ1-4, with TRBD1 as a possible D gene (6 bases). The germline V and J ends were trimmed by 4 bases and 4 bases, with 10 bases remaining between them. CDR3 length: 14 residues. CDR1 is LNHDA, CDR2 SQIVND, per germline (reference sequence). The CDR3 bases that were read are TGTGCCAGTAGTAGGACAGCATTTAATGAAAAA. Translation: CASSRTAFNEK. The entire CDR3 sequence reads CASSRTAFNEKLFF.

In the case of this clone: The read ends 3 residues shy of where the CDR3 ends; the end is completed using the germline J gene. V and J are TRBV6-2 or TRBV6-3 and TRBJ2-1; 9 bases map to TRBD2. This CDR3 region has 16 residues. Germline-derived CDR1 and CDR2 are MNHEY and SVGEGT. The ends lost 1 base at V and 5 bases at J; junction bases unmatched: 6. The sequenced part of the CDR3 DNA is TGTGCCAGCAGTTACTGGGGCGGGGGGGCCCACAATGAG. Translated, it gives CASSYWGGGAHNE. The whole CDR3 reads CASSYWGGGAHNEQFF.